One sample yielded the 32 T cell receptor beta chains listed below, sequenced in a study of cytomegalovirus exposure and HLA in healthy donors. The PCR had 60 Vbeta and 13 Jbeta primers. Assay: immunoSEQ multiplex PCR; the TCRdb copy retains only in-frame clones and omits some. The sample has about 62,000 clones; 80% to 90% are singletons. The specimen was PBMCs. The receptors were sampled from a woman in her thirties in good health and CMV-seronegative.

This clone was detected only a few times. This sequence joins TRBV5-1 and TRBJ2-5; 10 positions match TRBD1. Germline CDR1 and CDR2: SGHRS and YFSETQ. V was pared by 6 bases and J by 1 base, with 3 bases of the junction left unmatched. This CDR3 has 14 residues. The DNA for the CDR3 is TGCGCCAGCATGAGACAGGGGGCCCAAGAGACCCAGTACTTC. It codes for CASMRQGAQETQYF.

The chain recombines TRBV14 with TRBJ1-1, with D maybe TRBD1 (6 bases). The V end was cut by 3 bases, the J end by 10 bases, with 18 bases between. The CDR3 runs to 14 residues. Per germline, CDR1 SGHDN and CDR2 FVKESK. CDR3 nucleotides: TGTGCCAGCAGCCACATACAGGGACCTTTAGTAGCTTTCTTT. Encoded protein: CASSHIQGPLVAFF.

This clone was counted between two and nine times. The chain is built from TRBV28 and TRBJ1-3; D call uncertain. Germline CDR1 and CDR2: MDHEN and SYDVKM. V was clipped by 6 bases and J by 6 bases, with 21 bases between them. The CDR3 runs to 16 residues. CDR3 coding DNA: TGTGCCAGCAGCTTGGTCCCCTCCTCTGGAGAAAACACCATATATTTT. Its protein is CASSLVPSSGENTIYF.

This clone appeared a few times. The V call is TRBV7-9, the J call TRBJ2-3, with TRBD1 matching over 11 bases. The germline V gene encodes CDR1 SEHNR and CDR2 FQNEAQ (reference sequence). The CDR3 has 17 amino acids. The J segment lost 2 bases and the V segment lost 3 bases, leaving 7 bases of the junction unmatched. The CDR3 region is CASSFLGTGGFTDTQYF. CDR3 bases: TGTGCCAGCAGCTTCCTAGGGACAGGGGGTTTCACAGATACGCAGTATTTT.

This chain joins TRBV6-5 and TRBJ2-3; 9 bases are a match to TRBD2. The CDR3 is 16 residues long. V gave up 0 bases and J gave up 7 bases; unmatched junction bases: 8. CDR1 and CDR2 (germline): MNHEY, SVGAGI. The CDR3 nucleotides read TGTGCCAGCAGTTACTCGTTGAAGCGGGGGGCCTATACGCAGTATTTT. Protein sequence: CASSYSLKRGAYTQYF.

The gene calls are TRBV7-2 and TRBJ2-1; D ambiguous. This CDR3 contains 12 residues. Looked up from germline, CDR1 is SGHTA and CDR2 is FQGNSA. Trimming left V 7 bases short and J 9 bases short, with 13 bases between. The CDR3 nucleotides read TGTGCCAGCACCCCGCTCGGTAGTGAGCAGTTCTTC. Amino acids: CASTPLGSEQFF.

This chain connects TRBV6-1 to TRBJ2-3; the D gene is possibly TRBD1 (5 bases). Between the trimmed V and J ends, which lost 8 bases and 2 bases, there was a span of 17 bases. CDR1 is MNHNS, CDR2 SASEGT, per germline. The CDR3 runs to 15 residues. The chain's CDR3 is CASRPGDSHTDTQYF. DNA of the CDR3: TGTGCCAGCCGCCCTGGAGACAGCCACACAGATACGCAGTATTTT.

This sequence joins TRBV18 and TRBJ1-1; TRBD1 aligns across 7 bases. Trimming cost V 6 bases and J 0 bases; bases outside gene matches: 4. The CDR3 consists of 14 residues. Germline V gives CDR1 KGHSH, CDR2 LQKENI. The CDR3 reads CASSPGQLNTEAFF. The CDR3 DNA reads TGTGCCAGCTCTCCGGGACAGCTGAACACTGAAGCTTTCTTT.

The chain employs TRBV19 and TRBJ2-5; TRBD1 matches 9 bases. The CDR3 runs to 15 residues. J was trimmed by 4 bases and V by 6 bases; bases with no gene match: 9. Per the germline V gene, CDR1 is LNHDA and CDR2 is SQIVND (reference sequence). The CDR3 here is CASRSGQGRGETQYF. The CDR3 DNA is TGTGCCAGTAGGTCTGGACAGGGGCGTGGAGAGACCCAGTACTTC.

This chain links TRBV27 with TRBJ2-6; D unresolved. The V gene lost 6 bases and the J gene lost 4 bases, with 10 bases spanning the gap. Germline loops: CDR1 MNHEY, CDR2 SMNVEV (reference sequence). CDR3 length equals 14 residues. CDR3 DNA: TGTGCCAGCAGCCGTCGACAAGGGGCCAACGTCCTGACTTTC. The encoded protein is CASSRRQGANVLTF.

The chain is built from TRBV5-6 and TRBJ2-1, with D maybe TRBD1 (5 bases). CDR1 is SGHDT and CDR2 is YYEEEE in the germline V gene. The ends were cut back, 2 bases at V and 13 bases at J, with 10 bases in the middle. CDR3 size: 11 residues. CDR3 sequence: CASSLGQGQFF. The CDR3 DNA reads as TGTGCCAGCAGCTTAGGACAAGGACAGTTCTTC.

This chain joins TRBV6-6 and TRBJ2-2; D gene uncertain. The CDR3 is made up of 14 amino acids. With 7 bases removed from V and 7 bases from J, the gap between germline ends came to 16 bases. In germline, CDR1 is MNHNY, CDR2 SVGAGI (reference sequence). CDR3 sequence (DNA): TGTGCCAGCATTAACCGTGGTACTCACGGGGAGCTGTTTTTT. It specifies CASINRGTHGELFF.

This clone was observed a single time. The rearrangement links TRBV18 to TRBJ1-2, with TRBD1 matching over 9 bases. Germline V gene data show CDR1 as KGHSH and CDR2 as LQKENI. This CDR3 is 14 amino acids long. J gave up 4 bases and V 4 bases, and 4 bases lay outside the gene matches. CDR3 in amino acids: CASSRQGVIYGYTF. CDR3 nucleotide sequence: TGTGCCAGCTCACGACAGGGGGTTATCTATGGCTACACCTTC. The full variable domain, completed using reference TRBV18 and TRBJ1-2, is NAGVMQNPRHLVRRRGQEARLRCSPMKGHSHVYWYRQLPEEGLKFMVYLQKENIIDESGMPKERFSAEFPKEGPSILRIQQVVRGDSAAYFCASSRQGVIYGYTFGSGTRLTVV.

This clone was found a few times. The chain is built from TRBV27 and TRBJ2-3; 12 nucleotides align to TRBD2. This CDR3 region has 19 residues. Germline V gene lookup returns CDR1 MNHEY and CDR2 SMNVEV (reference sequence). Germline trimming cut 5 bases from V and 0 bases from J; bases unmatched to any gene: 12. This CDR3 is CASSLTPLTSGGSTDTQYF. The CDR3 coding sequence is TGTGCCAGCAGTCTCACCCCTCTGACTAGCGGGGGCAGCACAGATACGCAGTATTTT.

This chain joins TRBV6-5 and TRBJ1-5; D remains unclear. The CDR3 has 16 residues. Per the germline V gene, CDR1 is MNHEY and CDR2 is SVGAGI. Trimming cost V 0 bases and J 2 bases, with 11 bases left between them. CDR3 amino acids: CASSYSGNLGNQPQHF. CDR3 coding DNA: TGTGCCAGCAGTTACTCGGGCAACTTAGGCAATCAGCCCCAGCATTTT.

The chain couples TRBV4-3 to TRBJ1-5; D gene uncertain. This CDR3 is 13 amino acids long. Germline CDR1 and CDR2: LGHNA and YSLEER. The germline V and J ends were trimmed by 0 bases and 6 bases, with 6 bases remaining between them. This CDR3 is CASSQDAGQPQHF. CDR3 DNA sequence: TGCGCCAGCAGCCAAGATGCCGGTCAGCCCCAGCATTTT.

The rearrangement links TRBV14 to TRBJ2-6, with TRBD1 matching 8 bases. Germline CDR1 SGHDN, CDR2 FVKESK. V trimming: 1 base; J trimming: 2 bases; junction bases outside the gene matches: 10. The length of the CDR3 is 19 residues. The CDR3 protein is CASSQGATGGYAGANVLTF. CDR3 nucleotide sequence: TGTGCCAGCAGCCAAGGGGCAACAGGGGGGTATGCTGGGGCCAACGTCCTGACTTTC.

This clone was picked up a small number of times. This chain connects TRBV5-1 to TRBJ1-6; TRBD1 matches at 10 bases. This CDR3 is built from 15 residues. Germline V CDR1 and CDR2: SGHRS, YFSETQ. V trimming: 4 bases; J trimming: 7 bases; junction bases outside the gene matches: 5. The CDR3 sequence: CASSNGQGDNSPLHF. CDR3 coding DNA: TGCGCCAGCAGCAACGGACAGGGGGACAATTCACCCCTCCACTTT.

The V call is TRBV28, the J call TRBJ1-5; 7 nucleotides line up with TRBD1. Germline lookup yields CDR1 MDHEN and CDR2 SYDVKM. The CDR3 is 14 residues long. V lost 3 bases to trimming and J lost 5 bases; unmatched junction nucleotides: 4. CDR3 DNA: TGTGCCAGCAGTTTTAAGGGACAGCATCAGCCCCAGCATTTT. Its protein is CASSFKGQHQPQHF.

The chain links TRBV6-1 to TRBJ2-7; 8 bases fit TRBD2. This CDR3 spans 15 amino acids. J was trimmed by 0 bases and V by 5 bases; bases with no gene match: 6. Germline CDR1 and CDR2: MNHNS and SASEGT. The CDR3 is CASSPGTSASYEQYF. CDR3 DNA sequence: TGTGCCAGCAGTCCCGGGACTAGTGCCTCCTACGAGCAGTACTTC.

The chain combines TRBV10-3 with TRBJ1-5; the D gene is possibly TRBD1 (5 bases). The germline V gene has CDR1 ENHRY and CDR2 SYGVKD. V lost 8 bases, J lost 1 base, and 15 bases lay in between. CDR3 length: 15 amino acids. The CDR3 DNA is TGTGCCATCGGACGTGGGGCGTTGAGCAATCAGCCCCAGCATTTT. Translated: CAIGRGALSNQPQHF.

The V call is TRBV19, the J call TRBJ1-5; D might be TRBD1 (6 bases). Trimming shortened V by 2 bases and J by 4 bases, and 9 bases separated the two germline ends. CDR1 and CDR2 (germline): LNHDA, SQIVND (reference sequence). This CDR3 spans 14 amino acids. The CDR3, as DNA: TGTGCCAGTAGTATATTGGGGGCTAATCAGCCCCAGCATTTT. Translation gives CASSILGANQPQHF. The variable domain in full, completed from reference TRBV19 and TRBJ1-5, reads DGGITQSPKYLFRKEGQNVTLSCEQNLNHDAMYWYRQDPGQGLRLIYYSQIVNDFQKGDIAEGYSVSREKKESFPLTVTSAQKNPTAFYLCASSILGANQPQHFGDGTRLSIL.

The rearrangement joins TRBV7-2 to TRBJ1-1, with a possible D match to TRBD1 (5 bases). CDR1 and CDR2 (germline): SGHTA, FQGNSA. The CDR3 length is 15 residues. V gave up 1 base and J gave up 1 base, with 10 bases separating them. CDR3 amino acids: CASSLVPGSNTEAFF. For the CDR3, the DNA is TGTGCCAGCAGCTTAGTCCCAGGGTCGAACACTGAAGCTTTCTTT.

The CDR3 nucleotides read TGTGCCAGCAGCTTTGCGGGGGGGAACACTGAAGCTTTCTTT. This encodes CASSFAGGNTEAFF. The rearrangement links TRBV7-2 to TRBJ1-1; D perhaps matches TRBD1 (5 bases). V shed 3 bases and J shed 1 base, with 9 bases lying between them. The CDR3 is made up of 14 amino acids. Germline CDR1 and CDR2: SGHTA and FQGNSA.

The rearrangement links TRBV10-2 to TRBJ2-1; possibly TRBD1 for D (6 bases). Per germline, CDR1 WSHSY and CDR2 SAAADI. This CDR3 region has 13 residues. The V end was cut by 4 bases, the J end by 7 bases, with 11 bases between. The CDR3: CASSGQVLNEQFF. In nucleotides, the CDR3 is TGCGCCAGCAGTGGACAGGTGTTGAATGAGCAGTTCTTC.

J is TRBJ2-2 and V is TRBV9; D may be TRBD1 (6 bases). The germline V gene has CDR1 SGDLS and CDR2 YYNGEE. The CDR3 is made up of 16 amino acids. V was pared by 3 bases and J by 0 bases, with 12 bases between. CDR3 DNA sequence: TGTGCCAGCAGCGCTGGGACATCAGCGAACACCGGGGAGCTGTTTTTT. Translated, it gives CASSAGTSANTGELFF.

This chain links TRBV30 with TRBJ1-1; a weak D match, TRBD1 (6 bases). Germline-derived CDR1 and CDR2 are GTSNPN and SVGIG (reference sequence). V lost 2 bases and J lost 0, with 7 bases in between. The CDR3 spans 13 residues. CDR3 in DNA: TGTGCCTGGAGTCGGGACATGAACACTGAAGCTTTCTTT. Protein product: CAWSRDMNTEAFF.

For this clone: Germline is not matched at one junction end, which may reflect a read error. V usage is TRBV7-9 and J usage is TRBJ1-2; 7 bases are shared with TRBD1. The CDR3 runs to 16 residues. Germline V gene sequence: CDR1 SEHNR, CDR2 FQNEAQ (reference sequence). CDR3 in amino acids: CSSSLSTGAINYGYTF. The CDR3 region has the DNA TGTTCCAGCAGCTTAAGCACAGGGGCGATAAACTATGGCTACACCTTC.

The chain recombines TRBV6-6 with TRBJ2-5, with 11 bases that match TRBD2. Looked up from germline, CDR1 is MNHNY and CDR2 is SVGAGI (reference sequence). There are 15 residues in the CDR3. V lost 8 bases and J lost 5; bases outside the gene matches: 10. As DNA, the CDR3 is TGTGCCAGCGGGGATGGACTAGCGGGCGCCGAGACCCAGTACTTC. Translated: CASGDGLAGAETQYF.

V and J are TRBV11-2 and TRBJ1-1, with D possibly TRBD1 on 6 matching bases. The CDR3 consists of 15 residues. Germline V gene data show CDR1 as SGHAT and CDR2 as FQNNGV. V dropped 5 bases and J dropped 6 bases, with 19 bases sitting between them. CDR3 region: CASSPVRGRGAEAFF. DNA of the CDR3: TGTGCCAGCAGCCCAGTCCGGGGCAGGGGAGCTGAAGCTTTCTTT.

The rearrangement joins TRBV27 to TRBJ2-2; TRBD1 is a possible D gene (6 bases). The V gene lost 8 bases and the J gene lost 5 bases, with 21 bases spanning the gap. There are 16 residues in the CDR3. Germline-derived CDR1 and CDR2 are MNHEY and SMNVEV (reference sequence). For the CDR3, the DNA is TGTGCCAGCCGACTGATCATAGAGGGGGAGACCGGGGAGCTGTTTTTT. This encodes CASRLIIEGETGELFF.

The chain couples TRBV12-5 to TRBJ2-1, with 8 positions matching TRBD1. Germline trimming cut 1 base from V and 2 bases from J; bases unmatched to any gene: 1. The germline gives CDR1 LGHNT, CDR2 FRNRAP. This CDR3 has 15 amino acids. CDR3 nucleotides: TGTGCTAGTGGTTTGGGGACAGGGACCTACAATGAGCAGTTCTTC. Amino acid sequence: CASGLGTGTYNEQFF.